This entry is about one T cell receptor (beta chain). Its antigen is undetermined. The V end was cut by 1 base, the J end by 8 bases, with 15 bases between. The germline V gene has CDR1 SGHVS and CDR2 FQNEAQ. The CDR3 is 15 amino acids. This sample is drawn from a study of shared clonotypes between healthy human individuals. TCRdb's table, derived via immunoSEQ multiplex PCR, lists solely in-frame clones and lacks some. The sample shows roughly 2.5 million clones, around nine tenths of them seen only once. Findings and caveats of the study: Blood alone was sampled, and tissue repertoires likely differ. The four-donor shared clonotypes exceeded non-shared clonotypes in generation probability, with non-shared ones scoring lower.

The TCR was taken from a man younger than 30 in good health. Sequenced sample: naive CD4+ T cells sorted from blood. Specified subset: CD45RA+ positively selected. The chain employs TRBV7-8 and TRBJ2-1; unclear D gene. The CDR3 protein is CASSLVPRVVDEQFF. In DNA, the CDR3 is TGTGCCAGCAGCTTAGTCCCCCGGGTGGTGGATGAGCAGTTCTTC.